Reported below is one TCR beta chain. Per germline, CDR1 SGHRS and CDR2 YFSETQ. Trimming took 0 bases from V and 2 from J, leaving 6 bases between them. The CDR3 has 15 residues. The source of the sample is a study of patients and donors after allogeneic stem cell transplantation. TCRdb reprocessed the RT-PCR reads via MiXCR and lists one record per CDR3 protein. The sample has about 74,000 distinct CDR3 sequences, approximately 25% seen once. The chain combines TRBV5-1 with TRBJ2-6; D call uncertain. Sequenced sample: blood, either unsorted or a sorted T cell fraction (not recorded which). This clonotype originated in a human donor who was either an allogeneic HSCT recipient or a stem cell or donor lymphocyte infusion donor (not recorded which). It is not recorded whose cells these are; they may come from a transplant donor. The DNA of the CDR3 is TGCGCCAGCAGCTTGGGGGGTGCTGGGGCCAACGTCCTGACTTTC. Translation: CASSLGGAGANVLTF.